This T cell receptor (beta chain) was sequenced for a study of T-cell memory formation after mild COVID-19. This clonotype was recorded a few times. The antigen is unknown. Overall study findings and caveats: Some SARS-CoV-2-responding clones were already detected in memory before infection.

TCRdb processed the 5' RACE reads anew with MiXCR; each CDR3 protein has one entry. The sample comprises roughly 200,000 distinct CDR3 sequences, around 18% of which are singletons, and 2.4% rests with the top ten. CDR3 length: 13 amino acids. Germline loops: CDR1 GTSNPN, CDR2 SVGIG (reference sequence). The V gene lost 5 bases and the J gene lost 1 base, with 11 bases spanning the gap. This TCR derives from an adult woman who had mild COVID-19 (a few samples of this study predate the infection). Cell type and time point are not known. The source material was PBMCs or a T cell subset sorted from them (not recorded which). V and J are TRBV30 and TRBJ1-2; D gene ambiguous. CDR3: CAWAGRDNYGYTF. As DNA, the CDR3 is TGTGCCTGGGCAGGACGGGATAACTATGGCTACACCTTC.